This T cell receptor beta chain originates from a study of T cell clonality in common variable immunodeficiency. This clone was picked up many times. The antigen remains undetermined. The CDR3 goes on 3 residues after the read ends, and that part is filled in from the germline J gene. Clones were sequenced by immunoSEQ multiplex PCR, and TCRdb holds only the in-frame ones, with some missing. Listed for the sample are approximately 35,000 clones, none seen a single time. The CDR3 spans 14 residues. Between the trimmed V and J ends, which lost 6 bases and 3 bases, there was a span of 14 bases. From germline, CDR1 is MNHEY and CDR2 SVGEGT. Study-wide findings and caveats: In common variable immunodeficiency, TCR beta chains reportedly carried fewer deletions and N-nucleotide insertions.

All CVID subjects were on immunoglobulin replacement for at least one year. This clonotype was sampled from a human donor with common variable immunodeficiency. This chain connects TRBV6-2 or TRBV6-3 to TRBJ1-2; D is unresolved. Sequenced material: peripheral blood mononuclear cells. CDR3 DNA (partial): TGTGCCAGCAGGGGTGGGCCAGACGACTATGGC. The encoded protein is CASRGGPDDYG. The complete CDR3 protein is CASRGGPDDYGYTF.